These 29 T cell receptor beta chains were all obtained from the same sample, sequenced in a study of T-cell reconstitution after alpha-beta-depleted transplantation in children. TCRbeta library construction was performed incorporating unique molecular identifiers. TCRdb fed the PCR reads into MiXCR, producing one record per CDR3 protein. The table includes approximately 350,000 distinct CDR3 sequences, 10% to 15% detected once. The specimen was PBMCs, collected from the stem cell graft. Receptor source: a human donor who donated a stem cell graft to a child with Fanconi anemia.

This clonotype was recorded a few times. V is TRBV4-3 and J is TRBJ1-6, with D unclear. CDR1 and CDR2 from the germline V gene are LGHNA and YSLEER. V was pared by 1 base and J by 2 bases, with 9 bases between. This CDR3 region has 16 residues. This CDR3 is CASSQGTRAYNSPLHF. CDR3 DNA: TGCGCCAGCAGCCAAGGTACTAGGGCCTATAATTCACCCCTCCACTTT.

The genes are TRBV5-1 and TRBJ1-2; D is undetermined. Germline lookup yields CDR1 SGHRS and CDR2 YFSETQ. V lost 4 bases and J lost 3, with 4 bases in between. The CDR3 spans 11 residues. CDR3 DNA: TGCGCCAGCAGCGATTACTATGGCTACACCTTC. It encodes CASSDYYGYTF.

This chain joins TRBV9 and TRBJ2-3; TRBD1 might be the D (6 bases). The ends were cut back, 4 bases at V and 1 base at J, with 13 bases in the middle. This CDR3 has 15 residues. Per the germline V gene, CDR1 is SGDLS and CDR2 is YYNGEE. CDR3 protein: CASSHGDMRTDTQYF. The CDR3 DNA follows: TGTGCCAGCAGCCACGGGGACATGCGCACAGATACGCAGTATTTT.

This clonotype was seen many times. The chain employs TRBV15 and TRBJ1-2; D uncertain. The germline V and J ends were trimmed by 0 bases and 6 bases, with 14 bases remaining between them. This CDR3 is built from 15 residues. Germline V gene lookup returns CDR1 LNHNV and CDR2 YYDKDF (reference sequence). Written as DNA, the CDR3 is TGTGCCACCAGCAGAGATAGGGCTGATTCGAATGGCTACACCTTC. It specifies CATSRDRADSNGYTF. Looking up the rest from reference TRBV15 and TRBJ1-2 gives the full variable domain: DAMVIQNPRYQVTQFGKPVTLSCSQTLNHNVMYWYQQKSSQAPKLLFHYYDKDFNNEADTPDNFQSRRPNTSFCFLDIRSPGLGDTAMYLCATSRDRADSNGYTFGSGTRLTVV.

Only a few counts were recorded for this clonotype. The chain couples TRBV6-6 to TRBJ2-7; D not certain. The CDR3 has 12 amino acids. Germline CDR1 reads MNHNY; CDR2 reads SVGAGI (reference sequence). V was cut by 7 bases and J by 1 base, with 8 bases left in between. The CDR3 spells CASTGASYEQYF. CDR3 coding DNA: TGTGCCAGCACAGGAGCTTCCTACGAGCAGTACTTC.

This clonotype was seen only a few times. This CDR3 reads CASSPVAGGQDTQYF. CDR3 in DNA: TGTGCCAGCAGCCCGGTGGCGGGGGGGCAAGATACGCAGTATTTT. This chain connects TRBV9 to TRBJ2-3; 9 nucleotides align to TRBD2. Germline V gene sequence: CDR1 SGDLS, CDR2 YYNGEE. There are 15 residues in the CDR3. Trimming at V came to 4 bases and at J to 5 bases, leaving 8 bases not matched to a gene.

This clonotype has a handful of counts. The CDR3 spells CASGNRGNTEAFF. DNA for the CDR3: TGTGCCAGCGGGAACAGGGGGAACACTGAAGCTTTCTTT. This sequence joins TRBV11-2 and TRBJ1-1, with TRBD1 matching over 7 bases. Germline V CDR1 and CDR2: SGHAT, FQNNGV. V gave up 8 bases and J gave up 1 base; unmatched junction bases: 4. CDR3 length: 13 amino acids. Full variable domain (remainder filled in from reference TRBV11-2 and TRBJ1-1): EAGVAQSPRYKIIEKRQSVAFWCNPISGHATLYWYQQILGQGPKLLIQFQNNGVVDDSQLPKDRFSAERLKGVDSTLKIQPAKLEDSAVYLCASGNRGNTEAFFGQGTRLTVV.

At least ten counts were recorded for this clonotype. The chain couples TRBV6-5 to TRBJ1-1; D is possibly TRBD1 (5 bases). V dropped 10 bases and J dropped 1 base, with 10 bases sitting between them. Per germline, CDR1 MNHEY and CDR2 SVGAGI. CDR3 length: 12 residues. The CDR3 nucleotides read TGTGCCACGTTGGGGCAGAACACTGAAGCTTTCTTT. It translates to CATLGQNTEAFF.

This clonotype was observed at least ten times. The rearrangement uses TRBV5-1 and TRBJ1-6; the D is unclear. The length of the CDR3 is 16 residues. The germline V and J ends were trimmed by 4 bases and 0 bases, with 11 bases remaining between them. CDR1 and CDR2 (germline): SGHRS, YFSETQ. CDR3: CASSPTLGSYNSPLHF. In nucleotides, the CDR3 is TGCGCCAGCAGCCCAACGTTGGGCTCCTATAATTCACCCCTCCACTTT.

This clonotype was picked up many times. In DNA, the CDR3 is TGTGCCAGCAGTCAACCCCCAGGGGTCGGGGAGCTGTTTTTT. Its translation: CASSQPPGVGELFF. The gene calls are TRBV2 and TRBJ2-2, with D perhaps TRBD1 (6 bases). Looked up from germline, CDR1 is SNHLY and CDR2 is FYNNEI. Trimming removed 5 bases from V and 7 bases from J, with 14 bases in between. The CDR3 loop spans 14 amino acids.

There are a few counts of this clonotype. The missing conserved phenylalanine or tryptophan at the end of this CDR3 makes a read error likely. The chain uses TRBV19 and TRBJ1-1; 7 bases line up with TRBD1. Germline CDR1 and CDR2: LNHDA and SQIVND (reference sequence). The CDR3 is 13 residues long. V lost 3 bases, J lost 11 bases, and 9 bases stayed unmatched. The chain's CDR3 is CASSIGTVPLAFC. In DNA, the CDR3 is TGTGCCAGTAGTATCGGGACAGTCCCCTTGGCTTTCTGT.

The chain links TRBV15 to TRBJ2-2; 9 bases line up with TRBD1. The V and J ends lost 2 bases and 5 bases, in that order; junction bases with no gene match: 12. This CDR3 is built from 18 residues. Germline V gene sequence: CDR1 LNHNV, CDR2 YYDKDF (reference sequence). The CDR3 region is CATSRFPGQGAETGELFF. In DNA form, the CDR3 reads TGTGCCACCAGCAGATTTCCGGGACAGGGCGCGGAAACCGGGGAGCTGTTTTTT.

The rearrangement joins TRBV4-3 to TRBJ2-2, with 7 bases identical to TRBD1. This CDR3 comprises 18 residues. J was trimmed by 8 bases and V by 0 bases; bases with no gene match: 15. The germline gives CDR1 LGHNA, CDR2 YSLEER. CDR3: CASSQDRFGQGVSGELFF. The CDR3, as DNA: TGCGCCAGCAGCCAAGATCGATTCGGGCAGGGGGTTTCAGGGGAGCTGTTTTTT.

This clonotype was seen at least ten times. This sequence joins TRBV6-2 or TRBV6-3 and TRBJ2-1; D may be TRBD1 (6 bases). Germline CDR1 reads MNHEY; CDR2 reads SVGEGT. The CDR3 totals 17 residues. The ends were cut back, 4 bases at V and 2 bases at J, with 18 bases in the middle. The CDR3, as DNA: TGTGCCAGCAGTTCCCATATTGCAGGGGTCACCTACAATGAGCAGTTCTTC. Its translation: CASSSHIAGVTYNEQFF.

To note about this clonotype: One end of the junction is discordant with germline, which a read error may explain. This rearrangement joins TRBV7-9 to TRBJ2-1; 8 nucleotides agree with TRBD1. CDR1 SEHNR and CDR2 FQNEAQ come from the germline V gene (reference sequence). This CDR3 contains 11 residues. For the CDR3, the DNA is TGTGCCAGCAGCTTTGGACAGGGTGGACACTTC. This gives the protein CASSFGQGGHF.

This clonotype was seen a handful of times. The chain couples TRBV27 to TRBJ1-1; unclear D gene. Deletions cut 3 bases from V and 0 bases from J, with 11 bases between. Germline values: CDR1 MNHEY, CDR2 SMNVEV (reference sequence). This CDR3 has 15 amino acids. The CDR3 region is CASSFRAGLNTEAFF. The CDR3 coding sequence is TGTGCCAGCAGTTTTAGGGCAGGCTTGAACACTGAAGCTTTCTTT.

The J gene is TRBJ1-1, the V gene TRBV20-1; 9 bases line up with TRBD1. The V gene's germline CDR1 is DFQATT and CDR2 SNEGSKA (reference sequence). The CDR3 length is 13 residues. The trim removed 7 bases at V and 3 bases at J, leaving 6 bases unmatched. CDR3 sequence reads: CSVLQGADTEAFF. The DNA of the CDR3 is TGCAGTGTTTTACAGGGGGCGGACACTGAAGCTTTCTTT.

The chain carries TRBV11-2 and TRBJ2-4; TRBD1 matches at 9 bases. The trim removed 2 bases at V and 0 bases at J, leaving 11 bases unmatched. Germline V gene lookup returns CDR1 SGHAT and CDR2 FQNNGV. The CDR3 has 19 amino acids. The CDR3 region is CASSLRGQGTFIAKNIQYF. In DNA form, the CDR3 reads TGTGCCAGCAGCTTAAGGGGACAGGGTACCTTTATAGCCAAAAACATTCAGTACTTC.

The sample holds a few counts of this clonotype. The genes are TRBV12-3 or TRBV12-4 and TRBJ2-5; D gene ambiguous. V lost 3 bases and J 2 bases, leaving 10 bases between the germline ends. This CDR3 spans 14 amino acids. CDR3 in amino acids: CASSFEEVQETQYF. CDR3 DNA: TGTGCCAGCAGTTTTGAAGAGGTACAAGAGACCCAGTACTTC.

The chain combines TRBV12-3 or TRBV12-4 with TRBJ1-1; no clear D. This CDR3 is built from 13 residues. Trimming pared 2 bases from V and 1 base from J, leaving 5 bases between. In DNA form, the CDR3 reads TGTGCCAGCAGTTTAATGTGGAACACTGAAGCTTTCTTT. It specifies CASSLMWNTEAFF.

The genes are TRBV2 and TRBJ2-5; D is uncertain. The CDR3 is 14 residues long. Trimming left V 9 bases short and J 3 bases short, with 17 bases between. The germline V gene has CDR1 SNHLY and CDR2 FYNNEI. Here the CDR3 reads CASLQEDAKETQYF. The DNA for the CDR3 is TGTGCCAGTCTCCAAGAGGACGCAAAAGAGACCCAGTACTTC.

The chain employs TRBV2 and TRBJ1-1; 8 bases match TRBD1. Looked up from germline, CDR1 is SNHLY and CDR2 is FYNNEI. The CDR3 extends over 13 amino acids. The V segment lost 6 bases and the J segment 3 bases; nucleotides outside the gene matches: 3. CDR3 amino acids: CASRGDRYTEAFF. As DNA, the CDR3 is TGTGCCAGCAGGGGGGACAGGTACACTGAAGCTTTCTTT.

This clonotype was observed a handful of times. The CDR3 loop reads CASQSGLLSYGYTF. CDR3 coding DNA: TGCGCCAGTCAATCAGGCCTACTGAGCTATGGCTACACCTTC. This chain uses TRBV5-1 with TRBJ1-2, with D unresolved. Germline loops: CDR1 SGHRS, CDR2 YFSETQ. The CDR3 contains 14 residues. The V and J ends lost 8 bases and 4 bases respectively, with 18 bases between them.

The chain uses TRBV19 and TRBJ2-2; a possible D gene is TRBD1 (6 bases). The CDR3 totals 18 residues. The V end was cut by 4 bases, the J end by 2 bases, with 20 bases between. Per germline, CDR1 LNHDA and CDR2 SQIVND (reference sequence). This CDR3 is CASSSVGQSLGNTGELFF. The CDR3 coding sequence is TGTGCCAGTAGTAGCGTAGGACAGTCCCTGGGTAACACCGGGGAGCTGTTTTTT. Looking up the rest from reference TRBV19 and TRBJ2-2 gives the full variable domain: DGGITQSPKYLFRKEGQNVTLSCEQNLNHDAMYWYRQDPGQGLRLIYYSQIVNDFQKGDIAEGYSVSREKKESFPLTVTSAQKNPTAFYLCASSSVGQSLGNTGELFFGEGSRLTVL.

This chain links TRBV4-3 with TRBJ2-3; the D gene is possibly TRBD2 (6 bases). The CDR3 spans 15 residues. The V end was cut by 5 bases, the J end by 2 bases, with 14 bases between. The V gene's germline CDR1 is LGHNA and CDR2 YSLEER. This CDR3 is CASSSRTTNTDTQYF. Written as DNA, the CDR3 is TGCGCCAGCAGCTCCCGGACTACTAACACAGATACGCAGTATTTT.

The rearrangement joins TRBV7-2 to TRBJ2-3; 7 bases fit TRBD1. Germline V gene lookup returns CDR1 SGHTA and CDR2 FQGNSA. With V trimmed by 4 bases and J by 0 bases, 4 bases remained unmatched. This CDR3 is 15 amino acids long. CDR3 protein: CASSSGQTSTDTQYF. The CDR3 region has the DNA TGTGCCAGCAGCTCGGGACAGACTAGCACAGATACGCAGTATTTT.

This clonotype has ten or more counts. This chain connects TRBV15 to TRBJ1-1, with a possible D match to TRBD1 (5 bases). V was cut by 4 bases and J by 1 base, with 13 bases left in between. Germline loops: CDR1 LNHNV, CDR2 YYDKDF (reference sequence). This CDR3 is 15 amino acids long. CDR3 in DNA: TGTGCCACCAGCATCTCAGGGATAGGGAACACTGAAGCTTTCTTT. Protein product: CATSISGIGNTEAFF. Filled out from reference TRBV15 and TRBJ1-1, the complete variable domain reads DAMVIQNPRYQVTQFGKPVTLSCSQTLNHNVMYWYQQKSSQAPKLLFHYYDKDFNNEADTPDNFQSRRPNTSFCFLDIRSPGLGDTAMYLCATSISGIGNTEAFFGQGTRLTVV.

This clonotype has ten or more counts. This sequence joins TRBV5-1 and TRBJ1-5, with D perhaps matching TRBD1 (6 bases). The CDR3 has 15 amino acids. V lost 3 bases to trimming and J lost 0 bases, with 10 bases between them. The germline CDR1 and CDR2 sequences are SGHRS and YFSETQ. CDR3: CASSWGQDSNQPQHF. The DNA for the CDR3 is TGCGCCAGCAGCTGGGGACAAGATAGCAATCAGCCCCAGCATTTT.

This clonotype was counted at least ten times. The rearrangement links TRBV9 to TRBJ1-1; D remains unclear. The CDR3 loop spans 13 amino acids. CDR1 and CDR2 from the germline V gene are SGDLS and YYNGEE. Trimming pared 7 bases from V and 1 base from J, leaving 11 bases between. As DNA, the CDR3 is TGTGCCAGCCTGGGCCCAAGGAACACTGAAGCTTTCTTT. It specifies CASLGPRNTEAFF.